This T cell receptor beta chain was documented in a study of T cell changes during pregnancy in multiple sclerosis. The germline CDR1 and CDR2 sequences are MNHNS and SASEGT. The CDR3 has 11 amino acids. Deletions cut 6 bases from V and 3 bases from J, with 3 bases between. The data were produced by immunoSEQ multiplex PCR, yet TCRdb's version contains in-frame clones alone and is incomplete. The table has 73,000 or so clones, roughly nine tenths seen once; the top ten hold roughly 0.87%. Sequences were derived from peripheral blood, sampled in the second trimester of pregnancy. The chain employs TRBV6-1 and TRBJ1-3; D ambiguous. The receptor's source is a female donor with multiple sclerosis, enrolled in a pregnancy study. The CDR3 DNA is TGTGCCAGCAGCCTTGGAAACACCATATATTTT. It encodes CASSLGNTIYF.